A single TCR beta chain is shown here with its context. The data stem from a study of CD8 T cells in Susac syndrome. When the RNA was reverse transcribed, random hexamers were used with an input of about 0.5 to 1 ug. TCRdb analysed the immunoSEQ multiplex PCR reads with MiXCR anew, one entry per CDR3 protein. In the table there are around 180,000 distinct CDR3 sequences, 85% to 95% of which are singletons. Germline trimming cut 6 bases from V and 4 bases from J; bases unmatched to any gene: 4. CDR1 LNHDA and CDR2 SQIVND come from the germline V gene (reference sequence). The CDR3 sequence is 15 residues long.

Material: CD8+ T cells from PBMCs. This clonotype was sampled from a human donor with multiple sclerosis. The rearrangement links TRBV19 to TRBJ2-1, with TRBD2 matching 12 bases. This CDR3 is CASRTSGGGYNEQFF. CDR3 nucleotides: TGTGCCAGTAGGACTAGCGGGGGTGGTTACAATGAGCAGTTCTTC.